This is a list of T cell receptor beta chains from one sample in a study of cytomegalovirus exposure and HLA in healthy donors. Sequenced by immunoSEQ multiplex PCR; TCRdb stores in-frame clones only, minus some. The data hold approximately 100,000 clones, with 77% observed a single time. The sequenced sample was PBMCs. These receptor sequences come from a man aged 35-49 years in good health and CMV-seropositive. Each CDR3 is given with its conserved first and last residue. A D gene is named only where the DNA matches it firmly. Some rows mark clone size as missing; the rest say once, few, many or name a class of expanded clone.

D gene: -; clone size: -; V gene: TRBV6-1; J gene: TRBJ1-5; CDR3 protein: CASSVYPGGRGIGQPQHF; CDR3 DNA: TGTGCCAGCAGTGTGTATCCGGGGGGGCGTGGGATCGGGCAGCCCCAGCATTTT
D gene: -; clone size: -; V gene: TRBV6-5; J gene: TRBJ1-1; CDR3 protein: CASSYSRGTEAFF; CDR3 DNA: TGTGCCAGCAGTTACTCAAGAGGCACTGAAGCTTTCTTT
D gene: TRBD1; clone size: -; V gene: TRBV28; J gene: TRBJ2-7; CDR3 protein: CASSPGQRTQWDEQYF; CDR3 DNA: TGTGCCAGCAGCCCGGGACAGAGAACCCAATGGGACGAGCAGTACTTC
D gene: TRBD1; clone size: -; V gene: TRBV28; J gene: TRBJ1-2; CDR3 protein: CASSLGTGVYGYTF; CDR3 DNA: TGTGCCAGCAGTTTAGGGACAGGCGTCTATGGCTACACCTTC
D gene: TRBD2; clone size: -; V gene: TRBV6-1; J gene: TRBJ2-3; CDR3 protein: CASSPTSGGADTQYF; CDR3 DNA: TGTGCCAGCAGCCCGACTAGCGGGGGGGCAGATACGCAGTATTTT
D gene: TRBD1; clone size: -; V gene: TRBV28; J gene: TRBJ1-5; CDR3 protein: CASSLNRGTQPQHF; CDR3 DNA: TGTGCCAGCAGTTTAAACAGGGGAACTCAGCCCCAGCATTTT
D gene: -; clone size: -; V gene: TRBV11-1; J gene: TRBJ2-7; CDR3 protein: CASSLWGQGPYF; CDR3 DNA: TGTGCCAGCAGCCTCTGGGGGCAGGGTCCCTACTTC
D gene: TRBD1; clone size: -; V gene: TRBV5-1; J gene: TRBJ1-1; CDR3 protein: CASMGLGTALNTEAFF; CDR3 DNA: TGCGCCAGCATGGGTCTGGGGACAGCATTGAACACTGAAGCTTTCTTT
D gene: -; clone size: -; V gene: TRBV18; J gene: TRBJ1-1; CDR3 protein: CASSPKQDTEAFF; CDR3 DNA: TGTGCCAGCTCACCTAAACAGGACACTGAAGCTTTCTTT
D gene: TRBD1; clone size: -; V gene: TRBV10-3; J gene: TRBJ1-1; CDR3 protein: CAIRSQTGAQNTEAFF; CDR3 DNA: TGTGCCATCAGGTCCCAGACAGGGGCCCAGAACACTGAAGCTTTCTTT
D gene: TRBD1; clone size: -; V gene: TRBV11-2; J gene: TRBJ2-4; CDR3 protein: CASSPPWAGGLAKNSQYF; CDR3 DNA: TGTGCCAGCAGCCCCCCGTGGGCAGGGGGCTTAGCCAAAAACAGTCAGTACTTC
D gene: -; clone size: -; V gene: TRBV29-1; J gene: TRBJ2-1; CDR3 protein: CSVVTTLSYNEQFF; CDR3 DNA: TGCAGCGTCGTAACAACCTTATCCTACAATGAGCAGTTCTTC
D gene: TRBD1; clone size: -; V gene: TRBV5-1; J gene: TRBJ2-7; CDR3 protein: CASSLRQGGYEQYF; CDR3 DNA: TGCGCCAGCAGCTTGCGACAGGGCGGGTACGAGCAGTACTTC
D gene: TRBD1; clone size: medium-sized; V gene: TRBV6-6; J gene: TRBJ2-7; CDR3 protein: CASSRTGQFYEQYF; CDR3 DNA: TGTGCCAGCAGCCGGACAGGGCAGTTCTACGAGCAGTACTTC
D gene: TRBD1; clone size: -; V gene: TRBV5-1; J gene: TRBJ2-5; CDR3 protein: CASSLGTGVLETQYF; CDR3 DNA: TGCGCCAGCAGCTTGGGGACAGGGGTTTTGGAGACCCAGTACTTC
D gene: TRBD1; clone size: -; V gene: TRBV2; J gene: TRBJ2-1; CDR3 protein: CASSETRDRGLF; CDR3 DNA: TGTGCCAGCAGTGAAACTCGGGACAGGGGACTCTTC
D gene: TRBD1; clone size: few; V gene: TRBV6-5; J gene: TRBJ1-4; CDR3 protein: CASRPEGAINEKLFF; CDR3 DNA: TGTGCCAGCCGACCTGAGGGGGCCATTAATGAAAAACTGTTTTTT
D gene: -; clone size: once; V gene: TRBV5-4; J gene: TRBJ2-2; CDR3 protein: CASRTDPPSGELFF; CDR3 DNA: TGTGCCAGCAGAACAGACCCACCAAGCGGGGAGCTGTTTTTT
D gene: -; clone size: -; V gene: TRBV18; J gene: TRBJ2-3; CDR3 protein: CASSPPAASDTQYF; CDR3 DNA: TGTGCCAGCTCACCACCGGCGGCATCGGATACGCAGTATTTT
D gene: TRBD2; clone size: -; V gene: TRBV7-3; J gene: TRBJ2-7; CDR3 protein: CASTFLPSAGGEQYF; CDR3 DNA: TGTGCCAGCACATTCCTCCCTAGCGCGGGAGGCGAGCAGTACTTC
D gene: -; clone size: -; V gene: TRBV11-2; J gene: TRBJ2-1; CDR3 protein: CASSRGSPDNEQFF; CDR3 DNA: TGTGCCAGCAGCCGAGGTTCCCCCGACAATGAGCAGTTCTTC
D gene: -; clone size: -; V gene: TRBV7-2; J gene: TRBJ1-3; CDR3 protein: CASSLVSIGLSGNTIYF; CDR3 DNA: TGTGCCAGCAGCTTGGTCTCCATAGGACTCTCTGGAAACACCATATATTTT
D gene: TRBD1; clone size: -; V gene: TRBV28; J gene: TRBJ1-3; CDR3 protein: CASEPDRDRVPVSSGNTIYF; CDR3 DNA: TGTGCCAGCGAACCGGACCGGGACAGGGTACCCGTAAGCTCTGGAAACACCATATATTTT
D gene: -; clone size: -; V gene: TRBV7-9; J gene: TRBJ2-7; CDR3 protein: CASSSPGNEQYF; CDR3 DNA: TGTGCCAGCAGCTCCCCGGGAAACGAGCAGTACTTC
D gene: -; clone size: -; V gene: TRBV29-1; J gene: TRBJ1-2; CDR3 protein: CSVTSRGVSFGYTF; CDR3 DNA: TGCAGCGTGACTTCACGGGGGGTAAGCTTCGGCTACACCTTC
D gene: -; clone size: -; V gene: TRBV5-1; J gene: TRBJ2-5; CDR3 protein: CASTVQGAVVSGETQYF; CDR3 DNA: TGCGCCAGCACCGTACAGGGTGCGGTTGTATCGGGAGAGACCCAGTACTTC
D gene: TRBD1; clone size: few; V gene: TRBV4-1; J gene: TRBJ1-2; CDR3 protein: CASSLWTGVGNYGYTF; CDR3 DNA: TGCGCCAGCAGCCTCTGGACAGGGGTTGGGAACTATGGCTACACCTTC
D gene: -; clone size: -; V gene: TRBV5-1; J gene: TRBJ2-7; CDR3 protein: CASSPPTGILSYEQYF; CDR3 DNA: TGCGCCAGCAGCCCCCCGACAGGAATCCTGTCCTACGAGCAGTACTTC
D gene: TRBD1; clone size: few; V gene: TRBV7-9; J gene: TRBJ2-3; CDR3 protein: CASSLPPGSGQASTDTQYF; CDR3 DNA: TGTGCCAGCAGCTTACCCCCCGGGTCAGGACAGGCTAGCACAGATACGCAGTATTTT
D gene: -; clone size: once; V gene: TRBV11-2; J gene: TRBJ1-3; CDR3 protein: CASDKKGPNSGNTIYF; CDR3 DNA: TGTGCCAGCGATAAAAAGGGGCCGAACTCTGGAAACACCATATATTTT
D gene: TRBD2; clone size: once; V gene: TRBV4-2; J gene: TRBJ2-5; CDR3 protein: CASSQDRTSGGRRETQYF; CDR3 DNA: TGTGCCAGCAGCCAAGATCGGACTAGCGGGGGGAGGCGAGAGACCCAGTACTTC
D gene: TRBD2; clone size: few; V gene: TRBV4-1; J gene: TRBJ2-5; CDR3 protein: CASSQDPGLAEETQYF; CDR3 DNA: TGCGCCAGCAGCCAAGATCCGGGACTAGCGGAAGAGACCCAGTACTTC
D gene: TRBD2; clone size: once; V gene: TRBV7-8; J gene: TRBJ2-1; CDR3 protein: CASSLRSASGGWSSYNEQFF; CDR3 DNA: TGTGCCAGCAGCTTAAGGTCGGCTAGCGGGGGGTGGAGCTCCTACAATGAGCAGTTCTTC
D gene: -; clone size: -; V gene: TRBV7-3; J gene: TRBJ2-5; CDR3 protein: CASSLEGLAQETQYF; CDR3 DNA: TGTGCCAGCAGCTTGGAGGGGCTAGCGCAAGAGACCCAGTACTTC
D gene: -; clone size: -; V gene: TRBV6-5; J gene: TRBJ2-1; CDR3 protein: CASRTDSAFYNEQFF; CDR3 DNA: TGTGCCAGCAGAACAGACAGCGCCTTCTACAATGAGCAGTTCTTC
D gene: TRBD2; clone size: -; V gene: TRBV7-9; J gene: TRBJ2-1; CDR3 protein: CASSQLGGGHNEQFF; CDR3 DNA: TGTGCCAGCAGCCAACTAGGCGGGGGGCACAATGAGCAGTTCTTC
D gene: TRBD1; clone size: -; V gene: TRBV5-6; J gene: TRBJ1-1; CDR3 protein: CASSLDHTGGYTEAFF; CDR3 DNA: TGTGCCAGCAGCTTGGATCATACAGGGGGTTACACTGAAGCTTTCTTT
D gene: -; clone size: -; V gene: TRBV14; J gene: TRBJ2-7; CDR3 protein: CASSQGLSSYEQYF; CDR3 DNA: TGTGCCAGCAGCCAGGGACTGAGCTCCTACGAGCAGTACTTC